The 19 T cell receptor beta chains below were found in one sample sequenced in a study of post-analysis software for immune sequencing data. The antigens for these receptors are not known. Presence of unique molecular identifiers characterized the TCR beta cDNA libraries. TCRdb itself ran the PCR reads through MiXCR, one entry per CDR3 protein. This sample has about 400,000 distinct CDR3 sequences; approximately 38% occur once, and the top ten carry around an eighth. Notes on the study in general: Four or five TRBV segments were significantly more frequent in patients than in controls. TRBV5-6, TRBV5-1 and TRBV20-1 were among these segments.

Material: blood. The receptor source for this set is a girl aged 5 to 17 with multiple sclerosis.

This rearrangement joins TRBV20-1 to TRBJ1-2; possible D gene TRBD1, 5 bases. In germline, CDR1 is DFQATT, CDR2 SNEGSKA (reference sequence). This CDR3 comprises 14 residues. The V gene lost 3 bases and the J gene lost 6 bases, with 17 bases spanning the gap. The CDR3 region is CSASSTGLRNGYTF. The CDR3 region has the DNA TGCAGTGCTAGTTCCACAGGACTCCGTAATGGCTACACCTTC.

V is TRBV7-9 and J is TRBJ2-4; tentatively, D is TRBD1 or TRBD2 (5 bases each). V was cut by 3 bases and J by 8 bases, with 14 bases left in between. Germline CDR1 SEHNR, CDR2 FQNEAQ (reference sequence). This CDR3 has 14 amino acids. The chain's CDR3 is CASSFPVGVDIQYF. The DNA for the CDR3 is TGTGCCAGCAGCTTCCCGGTGGGGGTGGACATTCAGTACTTC.

The rearrangement joins TRBV12-3 or TRBV12-4 to TRBJ1-3; D is uncertain. This CDR3 is built from 15 residues. V lost 7 bases and J 0 bases, leaving 13 bases between the germline ends. Written as DNA, the CDR3 is TGTGCCAGCATTCTAGACGGGCGCTCTGGAAACACCATATATTTT. Encoded protein: CASILDGRSGNTIYF.

V and J are TRBV5-6 and TRBJ1-1; 7 nucleotides line up with TRBD1. Germline-derived CDR1 and CDR2 are SGHDT and YYEEEE. After removal of 5 bases from V and 1 base from J, the junction contained 8 bases not matched to a gene. CDR3 length: 15 residues. Here the CDR3 reads CASRPDRDQNTEAFF. For the CDR3, the DNA is TGTGCCAGCAGGCCAGACAGGGACCAGAACACTGAAGCTTTCTTT. The full variable domain, rest sourced from reference TRBV5-6 and TRBJ1-1, is DAGVTQSPTHLIKTRGQQVTLRCSPKSGHDTVSWYQQALGQGPQFIFQYYEEEERQRGNFPDRFSGHQFPNYSSELNVNALLLGDSALYLCASRPDRDQNTEAFFGQGTRLTVV.

The chain combines TRBV6-5 with TRBJ2-5; tentative D call: TRBD1 (6 bases). Trimming took off 2 bases at V and 3 bases at J, with 16 bases between the two ends. The germline V gene encodes CDR1 MNHEY and CDR2 SVGAGI. The CDR3 consists of 16 residues. CDR3 DNA sequence: TGTGCCAGCAGTTACCCCGACAGGAGATGGAAAGAGACCCAGTACTTC. Protein sequence: CASSYPDRRWKETQYF.

The chain couples TRBV2 to TRBJ1-5; D ambiguous. Per germline, CDR1 SNHLY and CDR2 FYNNEI. The CDR3 is 15 residues long. Between the trimmed V and J ends, which lost 7 bases and 0 bases, there was a span of 13 bases. The CDR3 sequence is CASNGRTGSNQPQHF. CDR3 coding DNA: TGTGCCAGCAACGGCCGGACGGGTAGCAATCAGCCCCAGCATTTT.

V gene TRBV6-1 combines with J gene TRBJ2-3; the D is unclear. The germline V gene has CDR1 MNHNS and CDR2 SASEGT. The CDR3 has 14 residues. Trimming pared 4 bases from V and 1 base from J, leaving 9 bases between. The DNA of the CDR3 is TGTGCCAGCAGTGGCCTCGGCCGCACAGATACGCAGTATTTT. It yields the protein CASSGLGRTDTQYF.

The chain joins TRBV11-2 to TRBJ1-2; TRBD1 matches at 7 bases. This CDR3 contains 15 residues. The V and J ends lost 0 bases and 7 bases, in that order; junction bases with no gene match: 8. Germline V gene lookup returns CDR1 SGHAT and CDR2 FQNNGV. CDR3 nucleotides: TGTGCCAGCAGCTTAGATCCGGGACAGTACTTTGGCTACACCTTC. Protein: CASSLDPGQYFGYTF.

A few counts support this clonotype. The chain uses TRBV12-3 or TRBV12-4 and TRBJ1-1; 9 positions agree with TRBD1. The CDR3 totals 15 residues. The J segment lost 5 bases and the V segment lost 1 base, leaving 5 bases of the junction unmatched. The CDR3 loop is CASSLGGTGWTEAFF. The CDR3 region has the DNA TGTGCCAGCAGTTTAGGGGGGACAGGGTGGACTGAAGCTTTCTTT.

The rearrangement uses TRBV20-1 and TRBJ2-1; perhaps TRBD1 as D (6 bases). CDR1 and CDR2 (germline): DFQATT, SNEGSKA (reference sequence). The ends were cut back, 6 bases at V and 12 bases at J, with 21 bases in the middle. The CDR3 totals 13 residues. The CDR3 sequence is CSATDFRDTGQFF. CDR3 sequence (DNA): TGCAGTGCGACTGATTTCCGGGACACTGGGCAGTTCTTC.

Remarks on this clonotype: A much larger clone is a single base away; this may be a read error. The chain couples TRBV5-1 to TRBJ2-7, with D possibly TRBD2 on 6 matching bases. The CDR3 length is 14 residues. The V end lost 3 bases, the J end lost 3 bases, and 13 bases lay between the germline ends. Per the germline V gene, CDR1 is SGHRS and CDR2 is YFSETQ. CDR3 coding DNA: TGCGCCAGCAGCTGGGCGGGAACCCTCTACGAGCAGTACTTC. Its protein product is CASSWAGTLYEQYF.

The chain recombines TRBV7-2 with TRBJ1-2; 7 bases agree with TRBD1. The ends lost 5 bases at V and 6 bases at J; junction bases unmatched: 12. The length of the CDR3 is 15 residues. Germline CDR1 reads SGHTA; CDR2 reads FQGNSA. CDR3 coding DNA: TGTGCCAGCAGCAGAGAAAACAGGGGAGGGGATGGCTACACCTTC. This encodes CASSRENRGGDGYTF.

This chain uses TRBV7-2 with TRBJ2-3, with no clear D. V was clipped by 1 base and J by 9 bases, with 11 bases between them. CDR1 is SGHTA and CDR2 is FQGNSA in the germline V gene. The CDR3 is 13 residues long. CDR3 DNA sequence: TGTGCCAGCAGCTTAGGGAACAGAAGAACGCAGTATTTT. This sequence encodes CASSLGNRRTQYF. The full variable domain, its missing parts supplied by reference TRBV7-2 and TRBJ2-3, is GAGVSQSPSNKVTEKGKDVELRCDPISGHTALYWYRQSLGQGLEFLIYFQGNSAPDKSGLPSDRFSAERTGGSVSTLTIQRTQQEDSAVYLCASSLGNRRTQYFGPGTRLTVL.

The rearrangement joins TRBV4-3 to TRBJ2-1, with D unresolved. Looked up from germline, CDR1 is LGHNA and CDR2 is YSLEER. The CDR3 covers 15 residues. The germline V and J ends were trimmed by 3 bases and 0 bases, with 9 bases remaining between them. The CDR3 loop reads CASSQARSSYNEQFF. DNA of the CDR3: TGCGCCAGCAGCCAGGCTCGGAGCTCCTACAATGAGCAGTTCTTC.

The J gene is TRBJ2-2, the V gene TRBV20-1, with D tentatively TRBD1 (5 bases). The V end lost 3 bases, the J end lost 0 bases, and 14 bases lay between the germline ends. This CDR3 comprises 16 residues. Germline V gene sequence: CDR1 DFQATT, CDR2 SNEGSKA (reference sequence). The CDR3 reads CSASPGRLSNTGELFF. The CDR3 bases are TGCAGTGCTAGTCCAGGGCGTCTCTCGAACACCGGGGAGCTGTTTTTT.

This rearrangement joins TRBV6-2 or TRBV6-3 to TRBJ2-6; D remains unclear. With 8 bases removed from V and 4 bases from J, the gap between germline ends came to 12 bases. Germline loops: CDR1 MNHEY, CDR2 SVGEGT. There are 14 residues in the CDR3. The CDR3 DNA is TGTGCCAGCCTCCCCTGGGCGGGGGCCAACGTCCTGACTTTC. Its translation: CASLPWAGANVLTF.

The genes are TRBV12-3 or TRBV12-4 and TRBJ2-3, with TRBD2 matching 9 bases. This CDR3 spans 16 amino acids. Trimming removed 3 bases from V and 4 bases from J; junction bases left unmatched: 8. Here the CDR3 reads CASSFRGGGAPDTQYF. DNA of the CDR3: TGTGCCAGCAGTTTTCGTGGCGGGGGGGCCCCAGATACGCAGTATTTT.

The CDR3 protein is CASSLPTSGGPTGELFF. The DNA of the CDR3 is TGCGCCAGCAGCCTACCGACTAGCGGGGGTCCTACCGGGGAGCTGTTTTTT. This chain uses TRBV5-1 with TRBJ2-2; TRBD2 matches at 12 bases. The V and J ends lost 4 bases and 5 bases, in that order; junction bases with no gene match: 9. Germline V CDR1 and CDR2: SGHRS, YFSETQ. There are 17 residues in the CDR3.

The chain links TRBV20-1 to TRBJ1-1; the D is unclear. This CDR3 has 14 residues. Trimming took off 3 bases at V and 0 bases at J, with 11 bases between the two ends. Germline CDR1 DFQATT, CDR2 SNEGSKA (reference sequence). The CDR3 reads CSARETVMNTEAFF. The CDR3 nucleotides read TGCAGTGCTAGGGAGACGGTCATGAACACTGAAGCTTTCTTT.